Each of the 8 T cell receptor beta chains below was sequenced from the same sample in a study of shared clonotypes between healthy human individuals. Using immunoSEQ multiplex PCR, the repertoire was profiled, and TCRdb retains in-frame clones only, with some absent. The top ten hold about 1.7% of the sample, which has roughly 640,000 clones, about 74% seen once. The sequencing input was memory CD4+ T cells sorted from blood. Subset indicated: CD45RA-negative fraction. The receptors stem from a woman in her 30s in good health.

The chain combines TRBV11-2 with TRBJ2-2; D call uncertain. The CDR3 length is 15 residues. CDR1 is SGHAT and CDR2 is FQNNGV in the germline V gene. V was shortened by 1 base and J by 8 bases, with 14 bases between the two germline ends. Here the CDR3 reads CASSLVINPGGELFF. The CDR3 DNA sequence: TGTGCCAGCAGCTTAGTCATCAATCCAGGAGGGGAGCTGTTTTTT.

This clone was picked up many times. The chain couples TRBV5-1 to TRBJ2-1; 15 bases are shared with TRBD2. CDR3 length equals 16 residues. Trimming took 1 base from V and 9 from J; bases not matched to a gene: 5. Germline CDR1 SGHRS, CDR2 YFSETQ. This chain's CDR3 is CASSLSGTSGGSEQFF. For the CDR3, the DNA is TGCGCCAGCAGCTTGTCCGGGACTAGCGGGGGGTCTGAGCAGTTCTTC.

The genes are TRBV4-1 and TRBJ2-5, with TRBD1 matching 9 bases. Germline trimming cut 1 base from V and 3 bases from J; bases unmatched to any gene: 3. CDR1 and CDR2 (germline): MGHRA, YSYEKL. The CDR3 sequence is 15 residues long. In nucleotides, the CDR3 is TGCGCCAGCAGCCAAGTGGGGACAGGGAAAGAGACCCAGTACTTC. Translating it yields CASSQVGTGKETQYF.

Many counts were recorded for this clone. This rearrangement joins TRBV18 to TRBJ2-2; unclear D gene. CDR1 and CDR2 from the germline V gene are KGHSH and LQKENI. The CDR3 is 15 amino acids. V dropped 5 bases and J dropped 7 bases, with 17 bases sitting between them. DNA for the CDR3: TGTGCCAGCTCAGAGTATTTGGGTTCCGACGGGGAGCTGTTTTTT. It yields the protein CASSEYLGSDGELFF.

This clone was observed a handful of times. Other DNA sequences of this sample code for an identical CDR3. The chain recombines TRBV2 with TRBJ1-2; 8 nucleotides line up with TRBD1. CDR1 and CDR2 (germline): SNHLY, FYNNEI. V lost 8 bases to trimming and J lost 5 bases; unmatched junction nucleotides: 13. There are 15 residues in the CDR3. DNA for the CDR3: TGTGCCAGCTCCCCCTTTGGGACAGGAAAGTATGGCTACACCTTC. Translation: CASSPFGTGKYGYTF.

This clone was observed a single time. The V call is TRBV28, the J call TRBJ2-7; the match to TRBD1 covers 8 bases. Germline V CDR1 and CDR2: MDHEN, SYDVKM. This CDR3 has 14 amino acids. V shed 5 bases and J 6 bases; nucleotides not matched to a gene: 9. CDR3 sequence reads: CASSLRGRGLEQYF. For the CDR3, the DNA is TGTGCCAGCAGTCTACGGGGCAGGGGGCTCGAGCAGTACTTC.

This rearrangement joins TRBV15 to TRBJ2-1, with TRBD2 as a possible D gene (6 bases). Germline-derived CDR1 and CDR2 are LNHNV and YYDKDF (reference sequence). Trimming removed 0 bases from V and 15 bases from J, with 24 bases in between. This CDR3 contains 16 residues. The CDR3 here is CATSRDLTLLGGPGFF. DNA of the CDR3: TGTGCCACCAGCAGAGATCTTACTCTTCTCGGGGGACCCGGGTTCTTC.

This clone has ten or more counts. V usage is TRBV5-1 and J usage is TRBJ2-3; the D is unclear. V lost 0 bases and J lost 3, with 11 bases in between. The CDR3 loop spans 15 amino acids. Germline V gene lookup returns CDR1 SGHRS and CDR2 YFSETQ. In DNA form, the CDR3 reads TGCGCCAGCAGCTTGGATAGTCCCGAAACAGATACGCAGTATTTT. It encodes CASSLDSPETDTQYF.